Following are 14 T cell receptor beta chains from one sample sequenced in a study of blood T cell repertoires in COVID-19. Only in-frame clones appear in the TCRdb table, and some are missing; sequencing was by immunoSEQ multiplex PCR. The profile covers roughly 200,000 clones, with 86% appearing a single time and around 24% taken by the ten largest. The sequenced sample was PBMCs or T cells enriched from blood (not recorded which). These receptors were collected from a woman aged 40 to 50 in a cohort exposed to, infected with or recovered from COVID-19 (not recorded which).

The chain links TRBV18 to TRBJ2-7; possible D gene TRBD1, 5 bases. Germline lookup yields CDR1 KGHSH and CDR2 LQKENI. V was shortened by 3 bases and J by 3 bases, with 9 bases between the two germline ends. This CDR3 contains 13 residues. The CDR3 DNA follows: TGTGCCAGCTCACCCCCAGACAGCTACGAGCAGTACTTC. Encoded protein: CASSPPDSYEQYF.

Details on this clone: This sample also contains other DNA sequences that code for the same CDR3. The chain recombines TRBV5-1 with TRBJ2-5, with D possibly TRBD2 on 5 matching bases. Per the germline V gene, CDR1 is SGHRS and CDR2 is YFSETQ. Trimming took 2 bases from V and 3 from J, leaving 8 bases between them. The CDR3 sequence is 13 residues long. Written as DNA, the CDR3 is TGCGCCAGCAGCTTTGCCGGGGAAGAGACCCAGTACTTC. Residues: CASSFAGEETQYF.

The DNA of the CDR3 is TGCGCCAGCACCCAGCTGGGACAGGGATACTCTAACTATGGCTACACCTTC. Its protein product is CASTQLGQGYSNYGYTF. This sequence joins TRBV10-1 and TRBJ1-2; TRBD1 agrees at 9 bases. The germline CDR1 and CDR2 sequences are WNHNN and SYGVQD (reference sequence). The CDR3 has 17 residues. V lost 7 bases, J lost 0 bases, and 12 bases stayed unmatched.

CDR3 loop: CASRRREEAFF. The CDR3 nucleotides are TGTGCCAGCAGGCGGAGGGAGGAAGCTTTCTTT. The V call is TRBV6-5, the J call TRBJ1-1; no clear D gene. The CDR3 consists of 11 residues. In germline, CDR1 is MNHEY, CDR2 SVGAGI. Trimming cost V 6 bases and J 8 bases, with 10 bases left between them.

The chain combines TRBV9 with TRBJ1-2, with 9 bases that match TRBD1. V gave up 4 bases and J gave up 3 bases; unmatched junction bases: 7. The CDR3 covers 15 residues. The germline V gene has CDR1 SGDLS and CDR2 YYNGEE. The CDR3 sequence is CASSLGQGAHYGYTF. Here the CDR3 DNA reads TGTGCCAGCAGCTTGGGACAGGGTGCACACTATGGCTACACCTTC.

This clone showed up just once. The J gene is TRBJ1-2, the V gene TRBV5-6; 8 bases agree with TRBD1. Germline CDR1 is SGHDT and CDR2 is YYEEEE. The V segment lost 4 bases and the J segment 2 bases; nucleotides outside the gene matches: 4. This CDR3 region has 14 residues. The CDR3: CASSATGENYGYTF. CDR3 bases: TGTGCCAGCAGCGCGACAGGGGAGAACTATGGCTACACCTTC.

The chain joins TRBV29-1 to TRBJ1-1; unclear D gene. V lost 2 bases to trimming and J lost 1 base, with 8 bases between them. This CDR3 is built from 13 residues. Germline V gene sequence: CDR1 SQVTM, CDR2 ANQGSEA. CDR3: CSVERGRNTEAFF. In DNA form, the CDR3 reads TGCAGCGTTGAAAGAGGGAGGAACACTGAAGCTTTCTTT.

In DNA, the CDR3 is TGTGCCAGTAGTGGACACGCGAACACTGAAGCTTTCTTT. Amino acid sequence: CASSGHANTEAFF. J is TRBJ1-1 and V is TRBV19, with D perhaps TRBD1 (5 bases). Trimming took off 5 bases at V and 1 base at J, with 8 bases between the two ends. CDR1 is LNHDA, CDR2 SQIVND, per germline (reference sequence). CDR3 length: 13 residues.

The rearrangement links TRBV19 to TRBJ2-2; D is uncertain. The V gene lost 3 bases and the J gene lost 5 bases, with 10 bases spanning the gap. Germline lookup yields CDR1 LNHDA and CDR2 SQIVND (reference sequence). The CDR3 is made up of 14 amino acids. CDR3 DNA: TGTGCCAGTAGTATCGCGCTTCGAACCGGGGAGCTGTTTTTT. It yields the protein CASSIALRTGELFF.

This clone has just a few counts. The genes are TRBV6-5 and TRBJ2-7; weak D call: TRBD2 (6 bases). CDR1 and CDR2 from the germline V gene are MNHEY and SVGAGI. The CDR3 is 14 amino acids. V lost 6 bases and J 2 bases, leaving 14 bases between the germline ends. Here the CDR3 reads CASRLGRGTYEQYF. CDR3 bases: TGTGCCAGCAGGCTAGGACGGGGGACCTACGAGCAGTACTTC.

The genes are TRBV5-1 and TRBJ1-2; no reliable D call. Germline-derived CDR1 and CDR2 are SGHRS and YFSETQ. Between the trimmed V and J ends, which lost 3 bases and 8 bases, there was a span of 14 bases. This CDR3 region has 13 residues. The CDR3 spells CASSSEAVAGYTF. The CDR3 DNA sequence: TGCGCCAGCAGCTCGGAGGCCGTAGCGGGCTACACCTTC.

The rearrangement joins TRBV2 to TRBJ2-3; TRBD2 matches 8 bases. The CDR3 is 14 residues long. CDR1 and CDR2 (germline): SNHLY, FYNNEI. Losses at the gene ends were 0 bases for V and 9 bases for J; bases not matched to a gene: 5. The CDR3 coding sequence is TGTGCCAGCAGTGAAGCGCTTCGGGGGGGAACGCAGTATTTT. Encoded protein: CASSEALRGGTQYF.

The chain uses TRBV2 and TRBJ2-1; 12 bases fit TRBD2. This CDR3 comprises 15 residues. V gave up 4 bases and J gave up 7 bases; unmatched junction bases: 5. Germline V gene sequence: CDR1 SNHLY, CDR2 FYNNEI. Here the CDR3 DNA reads TGTGCCAGCAGTGCCCTGACTAGCGGGAGTAATGAGCAGTTCTTC. Residues: CASSALTSGSNEQFF.

The CDR3 sequence: CASSQELYRGTEAFF. CDR3 bases: TGCGCCAGCAGCCAAGAGCTGTACAGGGGCACTGAAGCTTTCTTT. The chain uses TRBV4-1 and TRBJ1-1; 7 nucleotides align to TRBD1. The germline V gene encodes CDR1 MGHRA and CDR2 YSYEKL. V lost 0 bases to trimming and J lost 4 bases; unmatched junction nucleotides: 5. CDR3 length: 15 residues.